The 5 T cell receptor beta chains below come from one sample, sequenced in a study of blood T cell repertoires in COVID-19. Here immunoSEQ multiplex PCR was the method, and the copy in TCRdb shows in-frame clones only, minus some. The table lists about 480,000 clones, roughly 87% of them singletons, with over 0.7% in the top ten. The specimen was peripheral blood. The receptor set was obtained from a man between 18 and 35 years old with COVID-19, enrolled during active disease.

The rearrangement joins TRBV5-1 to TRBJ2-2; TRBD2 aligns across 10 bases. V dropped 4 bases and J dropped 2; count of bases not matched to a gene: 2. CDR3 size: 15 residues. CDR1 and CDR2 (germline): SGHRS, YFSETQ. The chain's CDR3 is CASSELAGNTGELFF. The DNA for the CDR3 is TGCGCCAGCAGCGAACTAGCGGGAAACACCGGGGAGCTGTTTTTT. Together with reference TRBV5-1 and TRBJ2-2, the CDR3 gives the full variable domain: KAGVTQTPRYLIKTRGQQVTLSCSPISGHRSVSWYQQTPGQGLQFLFEYFSETQRNKGNFPGRFSGRQFSNSRSEMNVSTLELGDSALYLCASSELAGNTGELFFGEGSRLTVL.

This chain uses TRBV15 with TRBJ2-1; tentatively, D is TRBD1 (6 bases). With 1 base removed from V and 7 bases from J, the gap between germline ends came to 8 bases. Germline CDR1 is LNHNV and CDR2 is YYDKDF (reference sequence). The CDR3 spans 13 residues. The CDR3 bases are TGTGCCACCAGCAGAGCAGGGGCGAATGAGCAGTTCTTC. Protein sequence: CATSRAGANEQFF.

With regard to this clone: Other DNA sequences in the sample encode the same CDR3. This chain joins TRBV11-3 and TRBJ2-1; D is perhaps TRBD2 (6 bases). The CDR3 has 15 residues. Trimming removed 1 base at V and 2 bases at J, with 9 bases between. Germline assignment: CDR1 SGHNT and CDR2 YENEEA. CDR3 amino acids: CASSLVGGPYNEQFF. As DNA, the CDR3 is TGTGCCAGCAGCTTAGTGGGGGGACCCTACAATGAGCAGTTCTTC. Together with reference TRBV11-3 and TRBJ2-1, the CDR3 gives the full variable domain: EAGVVQSPRYKIIEKKQPVAFWCNPISGHNTLYWYLQNLGQGPELLIRYENEEAVDDSQLPKDRFSAERLKGVDSTLKIQPAELGDSAVYLCASSLVGGPYNEQFFGPGTRLTVL.

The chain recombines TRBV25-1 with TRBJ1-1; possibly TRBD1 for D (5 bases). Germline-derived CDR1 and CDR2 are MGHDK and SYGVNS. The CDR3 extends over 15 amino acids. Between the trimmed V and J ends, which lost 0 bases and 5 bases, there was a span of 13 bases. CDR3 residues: CASSEYGQGGTEAFF. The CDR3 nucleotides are TGTGCCAGCAGTGAATATGGGCAGGGTGGTACTGAAGCTTTCTTT.

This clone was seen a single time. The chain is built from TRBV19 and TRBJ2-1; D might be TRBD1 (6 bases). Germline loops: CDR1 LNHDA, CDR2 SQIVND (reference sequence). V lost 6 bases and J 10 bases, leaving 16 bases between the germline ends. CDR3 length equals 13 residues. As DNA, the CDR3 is TGTGCCAGTAGCCCGGGACAAAGGAGCGAGCAGTTCTTC. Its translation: CASSPGQRSEQFF.